The clone carrying this T cell receptor beta chain was seen only a few times. The data stem from a study of blood T cell repertoires in COVID-19. Study background: Material from acute and convalescent COVID-19 was sourced from the United States, Italy and Spain.

The authors' processing: Counts of nucleated cells, estimated from reference gene primer amplification, were obtained. Only in-frame clones appear in the TCRdb table, and some are missing; sequencing was by immunoSEQ multiplex PCR. D and trimming were read from the DNA, whereas the V and J calls and clone size are those reported in that table. The sample lists about 200,000 clones; roughly 80% were seen once. The sequenced sample consisted of peripheral blood. The sequence derives from a man aged 60 to 69 with acute or convalescent COVID-19.

CDR3 residues: CASSPTSYNEQFF. The CDR3, as DNA: TGTGCCAGCAGCCCGACTAGTTACAATGAGCAGTTCTTC. This sequence joins TRBV6-5 and TRBJ2-1; perhaps TRBD2 as D (6 bases). The CDR3 contains 13 residues. Trimming took 6 bases from V and 4 from J, leaving 10 bases between them. Germline CDR1 MNHEY, CDR2 SVGAGI.